The T cell receptor (beta chain) under discussion was sequenced for a study of PD-L1 blockade in urothelial cancer. For the study at large: From 0 to 3 prior chemotherapy regimens had been given to the patients. At 6 weeks and at 3 weeks (second dose) after treatment start, blood was analyzed.

Points on this clone: Its specificity is unknown.

The method was immunoSEQ multiplex PCR; TCRdb's version includes in-frame clones alone and lacks a portion of them. The table lists tens of thousands of clones, more than 75% of them singletons. Trimming shortened V by 6 bases and J by 3 bases, and 21 bases separated the two germline ends. The CDR3 length is 16 residues. Germline V gene sequence: CDR1 MDHEN, CDR2 SYDVKM. Study outcomes and limitations: Durable-benefit cases showed more tumor-associated blood clone expansion at 3 weeks.

Sequencing used PBMCs, obtained around atezolizumab (anti-PD-L1) treatment. The chain is built from TRBV28 and TRBJ2-7, with D possibly matching TRBD1 (7 bases). The sequence derives from a man aged 55 to 70 with urothelial cancer. This CDR3 is CASSPGGNWFYYEQYF. CDR3 sequence (DNA): TGTGCCAGCAGCCCAGGGGGGAACTGGTTTTACTACGAGCAGTACTTC.